Listed below are T cell receptor beta chains from one sample, sequenced in a study of technical replicates of blood from four donors. TCRdb keeps only in-frame clones here, not all; method: immunoSEQ multiplex PCR. This sample has about 72,000 clones, with roughly 89% found just once. What was sequenced was T cells isolated from PBMCs. The receptor source for this set is a human donor in good health. The CDR3 runs from the conserved cysteine through the conserved F or W. Fields, in order: V gene, J gene, CDR3 length, clone size, D gene, CDR3 DNA, CDR3 protein. A D gene is named only where the DNA matches it firmly. The listing skips clone size in some rows; elsewhere it reads once, few, many or a size class.

>TRBV28|TRBJ1-5|14|.|TRBD1
TGTGCCATCAACCGACAGGGACTTTATCAGCCCCAGCATTTT
CAINRQGLYQPQHF
>TRBV18|TRBJ2-7|14|.|.
TGTGCCAGCTCACCAGTGGACAGCTCCTACGAGCAGTACTTC
CASSPVDSSYEQYF
>TRBV2|TRBJ1-3|14|.|.
TGTGCCAGCAGTGCCAGGACAAACGGAAACACCATATATTTT
CASSARTNGNTIYF
>TRBV30|TRBJ1-4|15|once|.
TGTGCCTGGGATAGGAGAGGGGAGGAGGGGGAAAAACTGTTTTTT
CAWDRRGEEGEKLFF
>TRBV19|TRBJ2-7|16|once|TRBD2
TGTGCCAGTAGTTCCCCCTCTAGCGGGAGTCACGACGAGCAGTACTTC
CASSSPSSGSHDEQYF
>TRBV11-2|TRBJ2-5|16|.|.
TGTGCCAGCAGCTTTTTCGGAACAGGCTTGTATGAGACCCAGTACTTC
CASSFFGTGLYETQYF
>TRBV5-4|TRBJ1-2|16|.|.
TGTGCCAGCAGCTCACTACAGGGTGAGACTAACTATGGCTACACCTTC
CASSSLQGETNYGYTF
>TRBV9|TRBJ2-1|14|.|TRBD1
TGTGCCAGCAGCGTAAAGGGACAGTACAATGAGCAGTTCTTC
CASSVKGQYNEQFF
>TRBV6-5|TRBJ2-2|15|.|TRBD2
TGTGCCAGCAGTTTTAACGGGAGGGCCACCGGGGAGCTGTTTTTT
CASSFNGRATGELFF
>TRBV5-1|TRBJ2-5|14|.|.
TGCGCCAGCAGCTTGGCCTTCACGGAAGAGACCCAGTACTTC
CASSLAFTEETQYF
>TRBV4-1|TRBJ2-5|15|few|.
TGCGCCAGCAGCCAACCCGGACAGGGAGGGGAGACCCAGTACTTC
CASSQPGQGGETQYF